This T cell receptor beta chain was found in a study of T cell changes during pregnancy in multiple sclerosis. This clone showed up just once. Trimming removed 1 base at V and 2 bases at J, with 13 bases between. The CDR3 sequence is 16 residues long. CDR1 is MNHNS and CDR2 is SASEGT in the germline V gene. Using immunoSEQ multiplex PCR, the repertoire was profiled, and TCRdb retains in-frame clones only, with some absent. The table records more than 90,000 clones, about 91% of them present only once. The TCR was taken from a female donor with multiple sclerosis, enrolled in a pregnancy study. This chain connects TRBV6-1 to TRBJ2-3, with D tentatively TRBD1 (5 bases). The source material was peripheral blood, sampled in the second trimester of pregnancy. The CDR3 spells CASSEETVPFTDTQYF. The DNA for the CDR3 is TGTGCCAGCAGTGAAGAGACAGTCCCCTTCACAGATACGCAGTATTTT.